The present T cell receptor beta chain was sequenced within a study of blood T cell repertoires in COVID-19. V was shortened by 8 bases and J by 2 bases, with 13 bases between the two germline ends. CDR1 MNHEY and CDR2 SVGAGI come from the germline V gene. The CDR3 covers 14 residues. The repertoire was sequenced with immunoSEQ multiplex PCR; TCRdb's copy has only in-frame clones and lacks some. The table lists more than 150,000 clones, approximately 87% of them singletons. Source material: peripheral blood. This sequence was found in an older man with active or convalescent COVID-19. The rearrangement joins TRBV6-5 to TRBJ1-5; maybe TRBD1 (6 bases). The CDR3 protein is CASQGRSRNQPQHF. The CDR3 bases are TGTGCCAGCCAGGGGAGAAGTCGCAATCAGCCCCAGCATTTT.